This T cell receptor beta chain was obtained from a study of early T cells in non-severe SARS-CoV-2 infection. About the research overall: Sequenced material consisted of bulk RNA (from unsorted whole blood), and chains were unpaired.

The library protocol tagged individual cDNA molecules with unique molecular identifiers. TCRdb re-called the 5' RACE reads through MiXCR, storing one row per CDR3 protein. In the table there are about 69,000 distinct CDR3 sequences, about 9% of which are singletons. In its sample, this clonotype was seen a few times. The antigen is not known. Study findings and constraints: Database matching using VDJdb favored anti-spike CD8 responses, with private and CD4 specificities left missing.

The clonotype comes from an adult who was a healthcare worker with PCR-confirmed SARS-CoV-2 infection or an uninfected control (not recorded which). The sample comprised whole blood.

As DNA, the CDR3 is TGTGCCAGCAGCCGCCCCTATGGGGATACAGATACGCAGTATTTT. This encodes CASSRPYGDTDTQYF. The rearrangement links TRBV14 to TRBJ2-3; D ambiguous. Germline V CDR1 and CDR2: SGHDN, FVKESK. Trimming took 4 bases from V and 3 from J, leaving 14 bases between them. The CDR3 spans 15 residues.